This TCR beta chain was recorded in a study of cytomegalovirus exposure and HLA in healthy donors. Study results and limitations: Presence/absence analyses assumed roughly uniform sequencing depth across donors, which may not hold. The authors later found most CMV-associated TCR beta chains appeared HLA-restricted.

Use of 60 Vbeta and 13 Jbeta primers characterized the PCR. In the authors' methods: A later analysis counted roughly 74 million unique TCR beta chains, 10 million to 12 million shared. The protocol was immunoSEQ multiplex PCR, while the TCRdb copy is restricted to in-frame clones and leaves out a portion. Clonal size and the V and J genes are those of that table, whereas D and trimming came from the DNA. The repertoire holds roughly 93,000 clones, with around 81% as singletons. The germline V gene has CDR1 PRHDT and CDR2 FYEKMQ (reference sequence). V gave up 5 bases and J gave up 0 bases; unmatched junction bases: 8. This CDR3 has 16 residues. A word on this clone: Its cognate antigen is unknown.

Sample: PBMCs. This chain uses TRBV13 with TRBJ2-3, with 7 positions matching TRBD1. The sequence derives from a man aged 25 to 40 in good health and CMV-seronegative. CDR3 protein: CASSPRDSVSTDTQYF. The CDR3 nucleotides read TGTGCCAGCAGCCCCCGGGACAGTGTAAGCACAGATACGCAGTATTTT.